Below are 20 T cell receptor beta chains sequenced from a single sample in a study of blood T cell repertoires in COVID-19. The method was immunoSEQ multiplex PCR; TCRdb's version includes in-frame clones alone and lacks a portion of them. The table has around 180,000 clones, around 89% seen once. Sequenced sample: peripheral blood. These receptors came from a woman in her twenties or thirties with acute or convalescent COVID-19.

The chain has TRBV16 and TRBJ2-7; D is ambiguous. CDR3 length: 15 residues. Looked up from germline, CDR1 is KGHSY and CDR2 is FQNENV. Trimming cost V 0 bases and J 2 bases, with 11 bases left between them. The CDR3 region has the DNA TGTGCCAGCAGCCAATCTGGCGGAGTGGCCTACGAGCAGTACTTC. It codes for CASSQSGGVAYEQYF.

The CDR3 nucleotides are TGTGCCAGCAGCTTATCCCTCACACAGGGTACCCACAATGAGCAGTTCTTC. Translated, it gives CASSLSLTQGTHNEQFF. The chain recombines TRBV7-9 with TRBJ2-1, with D possibly TRBD1 on 6 matching bases. The CDR3 totals 17 residues. Trimming pared 2 bases from V and 5 bases from J, leaving 19 bases between. CDR1 and CDR2 (germline): SEHNR, FQNEAQ (reference sequence).

The rearrangement uses TRBV6-1 and TRBJ1-2; D uncertain. The CDR3 extends over 16 amino acids. Germline V CDR1 and CDR2: MNHNS, SASEGT. V lost 4 bases to trimming and J lost 7 bases, with 22 bases between them. CDR3 sequence: CASSAAGGVGRVGYTF. DNA of the CDR3: TGTGCCAGCAGTGCGGCCGGCGGGGTCGGGAGAGTTGGCTACACCTTC.

The chain employs TRBV28 and TRBJ1-1; D is perhaps TRBD1 (5 bases). The CDR3 has 15 amino acids. Germline loops: CDR1 MDHEN, CDR2 SYDVKM. V was cut by 5 bases and J by 1 base, with 14 bases left in between. The CDR3 sequence: CASSRAGRKNTEAFF. The CDR3 DNA reads TGTGCCAGCAGTCGAGCGGGGCGCAAGAACACTGAAGCTTTCTTT.

This chain uses TRBV2 with TRBJ2-1, with TRBD2 identical over 11 bases. Per the germline V gene, CDR1 is SNHLY and CDR2 is FYNNEI. The trim removed 3 bases at V and 15 bases at J, leaving 10 bases unmatched. CDR3 length: 14 amino acids. CDR3 sequence: CASSDRGLAGGRFF. The CDR3, as DNA: TGTGCCAGCAGTGACCGGGGCCTAGCGGGAGGTCGGTTCTTC.

Notes on this clone: At one of its ends the junction is not consistent with the germline gene, which may arise from a read error. This chain uses TRBV28 with TRBJ2-7, with TRBD2 as a possible D gene (6 bases). Per germline, CDR1 MDHEN and CDR2 SYDVKM. The length of the CDR3 is 12 residues. The CDR3 DNA follows: TGTGCCAGCAGTTTAGGGACTCAGAAGCGCCGCTTC. It yields the protein CASSLGTQKRRF. Combining the CDR3 with reference TRBV28 and TRBJ2-7 gives the whole variable domain DVKVTQSSRYLVKRTGEKVFLECVQDMDHENMFWYRQDPGLGLRLIYFSYDVKMKEKGDIPEGYSVSREKKERFSLILESASTNQTSMYLCASSLGTQKRRFGPGTRLTVT.

The chain couples TRBV6-5 to TRBJ1-2, with TRBD1 identical over 8 bases. From germline, CDR1 is MNHEY and CDR2 SVGAGI. CDR3 length: 14 residues. Trimming removed 4 bases from V and 5 bases from J; junction bases left unmatched: 6. The CDR3 here is CASSWTGNIYGYTF. For the CDR3, the DNA is TGTGCCAGCAGTTGGACAGGGAATATTTATGGCTACACCTTC.

The rearrangement joins TRBV2 to TRBJ2-7, with 7 bases identical to TRBD2. CDR3 length: 16 residues. V was pared by 1 base and J by 5 bases, with 11 bases of the junction left unmatched. Germline CDR1 reads SNHLY; CDR2 reads FYNNEI. The chain's CDR3 is CASSEGWGGPPNEQYF. The CDR3, as DNA: TGTGCCAGCAGTGAAGGTTGGGGAGGGCCCCCCAACGAGCAGTACTTC.

The chain combines TRBV5-1 with TRBJ2-3; D gene ambiguous. Germline-derived CDR1 and CDR2 are SGHRS and YFSETQ. CDR3 length: 12 amino acids. The V and J ends lost 1 base and 6 bases respectively, with 6 bases between them. CDR3 in DNA: TGCGCCAGCAGCTTGAATCAGGATACGCAGTATTTT. Residues: CASSLNQDTQYF.

The genes are TRBV28 and TRBJ2-7; D possibly corresponds to TRBD2 (5 bases). The germline V and J ends were trimmed by 5 bases and 0 bases, with 11 bases remaining between them. The germline CDR1 and CDR2 sequences are MDHEN and SYDVKM. There are 14 residues in the CDR3. CDR3 DNA: TGTGCCAGCAGTGGTGGAGGTAGCTCCTACGAGCAGTACTTC. It codes for CASSGGGSSYEQYF. Together with reference TRBV28 and TRBJ2-7, the CDR3 gives the full variable domain: DVKVTQSSRYLVKRTGEKVFLECVQDMDHENMFWYRQDPGLGLRLIYFSYDVKMKEKGDIPEGYSVSREKKERFSLILESASTNQTSMYLCASSGGGSSYEQYFGPGTRLTVT.

V gene TRBV9 combines with J gene TRBJ2-5; TRBD2 matches at 12 bases. Germline assignment: CDR1 SGDLS and CDR2 YYNGEE. CDR3 size: 16 residues. Trimming removed 0 bases from V and 2 bases from J; junction bases left unmatched: 2. CDR3 bases: TGTGCCAGCAGCGTAGGAGGACTAGCGGGACAAGAGACCCAGTACTTC. It yields the protein CASSVGGLAGQETQYF.

V and J are TRBV5-4 and TRBJ1-1; 7 bases are a match to TRBD1. The CDR3 has 13 amino acids. V gave up 4 bases and J gave up 5 bases; unmatched junction bases: 5. Germline V lookup: CDR1 SGHNT, CDR2 YYREEE (reference sequence). CDR3 nucleotide sequence: TGTGCCAGCAGCCGACAGGGAAAGACTGAAGCTTTCTTT. Protein product: CASSRQGKTEAFF. The full variable domain, completed using reference TRBV5-4 and TRBJ1-1, is ETGVTQSPTHLIKTRGQQVTLRCSSQSGHNTVSWYQQALGQGPQFIFQYYREEENGRGNFPPRFSGLQFPNYSSELNVNALELDDSALYLCASSRQGKTEAFFGQGTRLTVV.

The chain carries TRBV30 and TRBJ1-1; D is unresolved. Germline CDR1 is GTSNPN and CDR2 is SVGIG (reference sequence). V dropped 3 bases and J dropped 6 bases, with 8 bases sitting between them. This CDR3 region has 11 residues. CDR3 in DNA: TGTGCCTGGAGCGGTCCGCCTGAAGCTTTCTTT. Protein: CAWSGPPEAFF.

The chain carries TRBV2 and TRBJ2-1; 11 positions agree with TRBD2. Germline assignment: CDR1 SNHLY and CDR2 FYNNEI. V gave up 6 bases and J gave up 8 bases; unmatched junction bases: 9. The CDR3 runs to 15 residues. The DNA of the CDR3 is TGTGCCAGCAGGCCCACTAGCGGGAGAAACGATGAGCAGTTCTTC. It specifies CASRPTSGRNDEQFF.

The J gene is TRBJ2-5, the V gene TRBV27, with 13 positions matching TRBD2. Germline V gene lookup returns CDR1 MNHEY and CDR2 SMNVEV (reference sequence). After removal of 5 bases from V and 4 bases from J, the junction contained 4 bases not matched to a gene. The CDR3 covers 15 residues. CDR3 protein: CASSIRTSGRETQYF. Written as DNA, the CDR3 is TGTGCCAGCAGTATCCGGACTAGCGGGAGAGAGACCCAGTACTTC.

This sequence joins TRBV28 and TRBJ1-2; 8 bases fit TRBD1. V trimming: 6 bases; J trimming: 8 bases; junction bases outside the gene matches: 11. Germline V gives CDR1 MDHEN, CDR2 SYDVKM. CDR3 length: 14 amino acids. As DNA, the CDR3 is TGTGCCAGCAGCTCAACCCCCAGGGGGCTGGGCTACACCTTC. Its translation is CASSSTPRGLGYTF.

The J gene is TRBJ1-1, the V gene TRBV5-5; D may be TRBD1 (6 bases). CDR3 length equals 13 residues. The V and J ends lost 0 bases and 3 bases respectively, with 6 bases between them. Germline CDR1 is SGHKS and CDR2 is YYEKEE (reference sequence). The CDR3 loop is CASSLDRDTEAFF. CDR3 sequence (DNA): TGTGCCAGCAGCTTGGACAGGGACACTGAAGCTTTCTTT.

V and J are TRBV15 and TRBJ1-2; TRBD1 matches 7 bases. V trimming: 4 bases; J trimming: 4 bases; junction bases outside the gene matches: 3. Germline V gene lookup returns CDR1 LNHNV and CDR2 YYDKDF (reference sequence). CDR3 length: 13 residues. In DNA, the CDR3 is TGTGCCACCAGCAAAGACAGGGCCTATGGCTACACCTTC. Its translation: CATSKDRAYGYTF.

The gene calls are TRBV4-1 and TRBJ1-2; D is perhaps TRBD1 (5 bases). CDR3 size: 14 residues. Trimming cost V 0 bases and J 5 bases, with 10 bases left between them. Germline-derived CDR1 and CDR2 are MGHRA and YSYEKL. The CDR3 bases are TGCGCCAGCAGCCAAGATGTGGGGCCTTATGGCTACACCTTC. This translates into CASSQDVGPYGYTF.

This chain links TRBV28 with TRBJ2-5; no definite D call. Trimming took 2 bases from V and 7 from J, leaving 11 bases between them. CDR3 length: 13 amino acids. Germline V lookup: CDR1 MDHEN, CDR2 SYDVKM. The CDR3 here is CASSLLGYGTQYF. The CDR3 DNA follows: TGTGCCAGCAGTTTACTCGGGTACGGGACCCAGTACTTC.